The 26 T cell receptor beta chains in this list originate from one sample, sequenced in a study of control samples from healthy donors and cancer patients. Some clones are missing from TCRdb's copy, which holds only in-frame ones; the method was immunoSEQ multiplex PCR. Of 75,000 to 100,000 clones in the sample, approximately 86% were seen once. Sequencing was performed on blood. The source is a man aged 25-40 years in good health.

The chain joins TRBV7-9 to TRBJ2-3, with 7 bases identical to TRBD1. CDR1 and CDR2 (germline): SEHNR, FQNEAQ (reference sequence). Trimming took 4 bases from V and 2 from J; bases not matched to a gene: 6. The length of the CDR3 is 15 residues. The CDR3 region has the DNA TGTGCCAGCAGCTCCCCGGGACAGTACACAGATACGCAGTATTTT. This gives the protein CASSSPGQYTDTQYF.

The genes are TRBV25-1 and TRBJ1-6; unclear D gene. Trimming took 4 bases from V and 7 from J, leaving 8 bases between them. CDR3 size: 13 residues. In germline, CDR1 is MGHDK, CDR2 SYGVNS. CDR3 sequence: CASSASFNSPLHF. The CDR3 region has the DNA TGTGCCAGCAGTGCCAGTTTCAATTCACCCCTCCACTTT.

The chain carries TRBV23-1 and TRBJ2-7; weak D call: TRBD1 (6 bases). TRBV23-1 is reported as an ORF; its role is uncertain. V was cut by 4 bases and J by 0 bases, with 10 bases left in between. The CDR3 has 14 residues. CDR3 in DNA: TGCGCCAGCAGTCCCCGCAGGGGCTCCTACGAGCAGTACTTC. This gives the protein CASSPRRGSYEQYF.

The chain uses TRBV29-1 and TRBJ1-3; D remains ambiguous. This CDR3 has 13 residues. The germline V gene has CDR1 SQVTM and CDR2 ANQGSEA. The V gene lost 6 bases and the J gene lost 0 bases, with 9 bases spanning the gap. The DNA of the CDR3 is TGCAGCGTCGACGTGGGCTCTGGAAACACCATATATTTT. It yields the protein CSVDVGSGNTIYF.

This clone was observed a few times. The chain uses TRBV9 and TRBJ2-2, with 11 nucleotides matching TRBD2. CDR1 is SGDLS and CDR2 is YYNGEE in the germline V gene. The length of the CDR3 is 16 residues. J gave up 7 bases and V 3 bases, and 8 bases lay outside the gene matches. CDR3 DNA sequence: TGTGCCAGCAGCGAACTAGCGGGAGTCAGGGGCGGGGAGCTGTTTTTT. Translated, it gives CASSELAGVRGGELFF.

The chain links TRBV19 to TRBJ2-7; 7 bases are a match to TRBD1. The CDR3 is 15 residues long. J lost 3 bases, V lost 7 bases, and 12 bases had no gene match. Looked up from germline, CDR1 is LNHDA and CDR2 is SQIVND (reference sequence). CDR3 loop: CASTVREGGLYEQYF. In DNA form, the CDR3 reads TGTGCCAGTACTGTTAGGGAAGGGGGCCTCTACGAGCAGTACTTC.

The chain is built from TRBV27 and TRBJ2-1; D ambiguous. Trimming took 6 bases from V and 8 from J, leaving 14 bases between them. Germline assignment: CDR1 MNHEY and CDR2 SMNVEV (reference sequence). This CDR3 is 13 amino acids long. CDR3 sequence reads: CASSLAVWDEQFF. CDR3 in DNA: TGTGCCAGCAGCCTGGCGGTGTGGGATGAGCAGTTCTTC.

The chain recombines TRBV28 with TRBJ1-5; D gene uncertain. V shed 3 bases and J shed 3 bases, with 3 bases lying between them. Germline assignment: CDR1 MDHEN and CDR2 SYDVKM. This CDR3 spans 12 amino acids. The CDR3 spells CASSLTNQPQHF. The CDR3 DNA is TGTGCCAGCAGTTTGACCAATCAGCCCCAGCATTTT.

J is TRBJ1-1 and V is TRBV7-9; no clear D gene. Germline CDR1 is SEHNR and CDR2 is FQNEAQ (reference sequence). V was cut by 6 bases and J by 0 bases, with 2 bases left in between. CDR3 size: 11 residues. The CDR3 region has the DNA TGTGCCAGCAGTATGAACACTGAAGCTTTCTTT. It encodes CASSMNTEAFF.

This chain links TRBV6-6 with TRBJ2-7; D remains ambiguous. CDR3 length: 14 amino acids. The germline V gene has CDR1 MNHNY and CDR2 SVGAGI (reference sequence). Trimming pared 3 bases from V and 2 bases from J, leaving 11 bases between. Here the CDR3 reads CASSYHTGAYEQYF. The CDR3 DNA reads TGTGCCAGCAGTTATCATACCGGAGCCTACGAGCAGTACTTC.

In its sample, this clone was seen once. The CDR3 spells CASTSRNEQFF. CDR3 DNA: TGTGCCAGCACCTCCCGGAATGAGCAGTTCTTC. The rearrangement links TRBV12-3 or TRBV12-4 to TRBJ2-1; D call uncertain. V was cut by 7 bases and J by 7 bases, with 8 bases left in between. The CDR3 is 11 residues long.

The chain recombines TRBV30 with TRBJ2-3; D perhaps matches TRBD1 (6 bases). V was shortened by 4 bases and J by 6 bases, with 17 bases between the two germline ends. Germline CDR1 GTSNPN, CDR2 SVGIG (reference sequence). The CDR3 is made up of 14 amino acids. CDR3 sequence (DNA): TGTGCCTGGACCCTCGGGCAGGGGTGGGATACGCAGTATTTT. It translates to CAWTLGQGWDTQYF.

This chain's CDR3 is CSVPGGGYTEAFF. CDR3 in DNA: TGCAGCGTTCCAGGGGGCGGGTACACTGAAGCTTTCTTT. The chain carries TRBV29-1 and TRBJ1-1; 8 bases align to TRBD1. Germline CDR1 and CDR2: SQVTM and ANQGSEA. The junction had 5 bases not matched to a gene; V was cut back by 5 bases and J by 3 bases. The CDR3 runs 13 residues.

The genes are TRBV6-1 and TRBJ1-4; possibly TRBD1 for D (5 bases). The germline CDR1 and CDR2 sequences are MNHNS and SASEGT. V was shortened by 8 bases and J by 6 bases, with 13 bases between the two germline ends. The CDR3 is 13 residues long. CDR3 sequence reads: CASCLGGDEKLFF. CDR3 nucleotide sequence: TGTGCCAGCTGCCTTGGGGGAGATGAAAAACTGTTTTTT.

The chain combines TRBV7-9 with TRBJ1-5; D not resolved. CDR1 SEHNR and CDR2 FQNEAQ come from the germline V gene (reference sequence). The CDR3 spans 14 residues. The V end was cut by 2 bases, the J end by 7 bases, with 12 bases between. CDR3 coding DNA: TGTGCCAGCAGCTTATCGGGTAGTCGACAGCCCCAGCATTTT. As protein: CASSLSGSRQPQHF.

This sequence joins TRBV24-1 and TRBJ2-1; the D gene could be TRBD1 or TRBD2 (5 bases each). From germline, CDR1 is KGHDR and CDR2 SFDVKD. The CDR3 consists of 14 residues. V shed 2 bases and J shed 11 bases, with 15 bases lying between them. CDR3 nucleotide sequence: TGTGCCACCAGTGATTGGGACGCCTCGGGTAAGCAGTTCTTC. Its protein is CATSDWDASGKQFF.

The rearrangement uses TRBV10-3 and TRBJ2-7; TRBD2 aligns across 10 bases. With V trimmed by 1 base and J by 9 bases, 9 bases remained unmatched. The CDR3 runs to 15 residues. CDR1 is ENHRY and CDR2 is SYGVKD in the germline V gene. The CDR3 spells CAISEYDSLAGVQYF. The CDR3 DNA sequence: TGTGCCATCAGTGAGTACGATAGCCTAGCGGGAGTGCAGTACTTC.

Written as DNA, the CDR3 is TGTGCCTGGAGTAACGGGTTTCGGCGAACAGACTACAATGAGCAGTTCTTC. Protein product: CAWSNGFRRTDYNEQFF. This chain connects TRBV30 to TRBJ2-1; D is ambiguous. Trimming pared 2 bases from V and 3 bases from J, leaving 20 bases between. Germline CDR1 and CDR2: GTSNPN and SVGIG (reference sequence). The CDR3 has 17 residues. The full variable domain, rest sourced from reference TRBV30 and TRBJ2-1, is SQTIHQWPATLVQPVGSPLSLECTVEGTSNPNLYWYRQAAGRGLQLLFYSVGIGQISSEVPQNLSASRPQDRQFILSSKKLLLSDSGFYLCAWSNGFRRTDYNEQFFGPGTRLTVL.

The J gene is TRBJ1-5, the V gene TRBV11-2; 7 bases match TRBD1. Germline CDR1 is SGHAT and CDR2 is FQNNGV. With 3 bases clipped from V and 4 bases from J, the junction kept 3 bases outside the gene matches. CDR3 length: 14 amino acids. CDR3 nucleotide sequence: TGTGCCAGCAGCTTGGGGGACAGAAATCAGCCCCAGCATTTT. It codes for CASSLGDRNQPQHF.

The gene calls are TRBV5-4 and TRBJ2-2, with D unresolved. Germline CDR1 SGHNT, CDR2 YYREEE (reference sequence). There are 16 residues in the CDR3. Trimming shortened V by 4 bases and J by 0 bases, and 13 bases separated the two germline ends. As DNA, the CDR3 is TGTGCCAGCAGCCTAGGTGGACCATCGAACACCGGGGAGCTGTTTTTT. Encoded protein: CASSLGGPSNTGELFF.

Here the CDR3 reads CASSSGGPYEQYF. CDR3 sequence (DNA): TGTGCCAGCAGTTCAGGGGGGCCCTACGAGCAGTACTTC. The gene calls are TRBV27 and TRBJ2-7, with D possibly matching TRBD1 (7 bases). The V gene lost 4 bases and the J gene lost 2 bases, with 9 bases spanning the gap. Germline assignment: CDR1 MNHEY and CDR2 SMNVEV (reference sequence). The CDR3 loop spans 13 amino acids.

This clone was seen only once. The rearrangement uses TRBV2 and TRBJ2-7; tentatively, D is TRBD1 (5 bases). The CDR3 is 15 residues long. Per germline, CDR1 SNHLY and CDR2 FYNNEI. V shed 7 bases and J shed 2 bases, with 18 bases lying between them. This CDR3 reads CASMLGPGIAYEQYF. CDR3 nucleotides: TGTGCCAGCATGTTGGGGCCAGGTATAGCCTACGAGCAGTACTTC.

The rearrangement uses TRBV12-3 or TRBV12-4 and TRBJ1-2; D gene uncertain. The CDR3 extends over 13 amino acids. Trimming left V 2 bases short and J 3 bases short, with 7 bases between. This CDR3 is CASSLPGHYGYTF. CDR3 sequence (DNA): TGTGCCAGCAGTTTACCAGGACACTATGGCTACACCTTC.

V usage is TRBV27 and J usage is TRBJ2-1; 11 positions match TRBD2. The CDR3 runs to 19 residues. Germline CDR1 MNHEY, CDR2 SMNVEV (reference sequence). Losses at the gene ends were 5 bases for V and 8 bases for J; bases not matched to a gene: 20. The CDR3 sequence is CASSPYLMTSGKAPYEQFF. Written as DNA, the CDR3 is TGTGCCAGCAGTCCCTACCTGATGACTAGCGGGAAGGCCCCCTATGAGCAGTTCTTC.

The rearrangement uses TRBV2 and TRBJ1-2; D is undetermined. Trimming shortened V by 4 bases and J by 0 bases, and 9 bases separated the two germline ends. Germline CDR1 is SNHLY and CDR2 is FYNNEI. This CDR3 comprises 14 residues. CDR3: CASSVQATNYGYTF. CDR3 in DNA: TGTGCCAGCAGTGTGCAGGCGACTAACTATGGCTACACCTTC.

This chain uses TRBV27 with TRBJ1-5; D possibly corresponds to TRBD1 (5 bases). The germline V and J ends were trimmed by 1 base and 1 base, with 8 bases remaining between them. Germline V lookup: CDR1 MNHEY, CDR2 SMNVEV (reference sequence). This CDR3 has 15 residues. The CDR3 region is CASSLWGYSNQPQHF. CDR3 nucleotide sequence: TGTGCCAGCAGTTTATGGGGGTACAGCAATCAGCCCCAGCATTTT.